This entry features one T cell receptor (beta chain) sequence. These data originate in a study of blood T cell repertoires in COVID-19. Study-wide background: Sites in the United States, Italy and Spain provided acute and convalescent COVID-19 samples. PBMCs, B-cell-depleted T cells, or T cells provided the cDNA or gDNA that made up the material.

Germline V lookup: CDR1 KGHSH, CDR2 LQKENI. The CDR3 runs 13 residues. V was trimmed by 8 bases and J by 5 bases, leaving 16 bases between them. In the study's own analysis: The assay estimated nucleated cells by amplifying reference gene primers. The method was immunoSEQ multiplex PCR; TCRdb's version includes in-frame clones alone and lacks a portion of them. V, J and clone size are taken as reported in that table, and D and trimming were inferred from the DNA itself. This table has fewer than 200,000 clones, around nine tenths appearing once. The TCR originated in a man aged 40-49 years with active or convalescent COVID-19. The V gene is TRBV18, the J gene TRBJ2-7, with D maybe TRBD2 (5 bases). Sequencing input: peripheral blood. The CDR3 region has the DNA TGTGCCAGCCTCCGGGCTCCGGGGAACGAGCAGTACTTC. This encodes CASLRAPGNEQYF.